The next 13 T cell receptor beta chains were all read from a single sample in a study of T-cell memory formation after mild COVID-19. TCRdb re-called the 5' RACE reads with MiXCR, one entry per CDR3 protein. This table has more than 300,000 distinct CDR3 sequences, approximately 22% appearing once. Sequencing was carried out using PBMCs or a T cell subset sorted from them (not recorded which). The receptors originated from a man between 18 and 29 years old who had mild COVID-19 (a few samples of this study predate the infection). Cell type and time point are not known.

The genes are TRBV7-2 and TRBJ2-3, with a possible D match to TRBD1 (6 bases). V was trimmed by 5 bases and J by 6 bases, leaving 18 bases between them. CDR1 and CDR2 (germline): SGHTA, FQGNSA. The CDR3 is 15 amino acids. The CDR3 sequence is CASSRAEGVGDTQYF. CDR3 nucleotides: TGTGCCAGCAGCCGAGCAGAGGGGGTTGGTGATACGCAGTATTTT.

The CDR3 region is CASSYLAGQGRYEQYF. Here the CDR3 DNA reads TGTGCCAGCAGTTATCTGGCGGGACAGGGTCGCTACGAGCAGTACTTC. The chain uses TRBV6-4 and TRBJ2-7; TRBD1 aligns across 9 bases. V gave up 5 bases and J gave up 3 bases; unmatched junction bases: 11. The CDR3 length is 16 residues. The germline CDR1 and CDR2 sequences are MRHNA and SNTAGT.

This clonotype has a handful of counts. The chain uses TRBV3-1 and TRBJ2-7, with D uncertain. V was shortened by 2 bases and J by 7 bases, with 9 bases between the two germline ends. CDR1 is LGHDT and CDR2 is YNNKEL in the germline V gene (reference sequence). The CDR3 has 12 residues. The CDR3 loop reads CASSQSSGEQYF. CDR3 coding DNA: TGTGCCAGCAGCCAATCCTCTGGGGAGCAGTACTTC.

The rearrangement links TRBV6-5 to TRBJ2-7, with no clear D. Germline CDR1 reads MNHEY; CDR2 reads SVGAGI. The ends were cut back, 6 bases at V and 5 bases at J, with 17 bases in the middle. The CDR3 sequence is 14 residues long. The CDR3: CASSYRAIDNEQYF. The CDR3 DNA sequence: TGTGCCAGCAGCTACCGGGCCATCGATAACGAGCAGTACTTC.

The chain combines TRBV23-1 with TRBJ2-1; D not certain. TRBV23-1 carries the ORF label, with uncertain function. V lost 3 bases to trimming and J lost 4 bases, with 4 bases between them. The CDR3 extends over 12 amino acids. CDR3 DNA sequence: TGCGCCAGCAGTCATCATTACAATGAGCAGTTCTTC. Translated, it gives CASSHHYNEQFF.

The CDR3 sequence is CASSWGTGGNQPQHF. The CDR3 DNA reads TGCGCCAGCAGCTGGGGGACAGGGGGCAATCAGCCCCAGCATTTT. This chain links TRBV5-1 with TRBJ1-5; TRBD1 aligns across 10 bases. J gave up 2 bases and V 3 bases, and 2 bases lay outside the gene matches. Germline CDR1 and CDR2: SGHRS and YFSETQ. This CDR3 has 15 amino acids.

This clonotype showed up just a few times. This chain links TRBV9 with TRBJ2-5; 9 nucleotides agree with TRBD1. Germline CDR1 is SGDLS and CDR2 is YYNGEE. Losses at the gene ends were 4 bases for V and 2 bases for J; bases not matched to a gene: 3. This CDR3 is built from 14 residues. The CDR3 DNA reads TGTGCCAGCAGCACAGACAGGGGGCAAGAGACCCAGTACTTC. Translation gives CASSTDRGQETQYF. Variable domain in full (rest from reference TRBV9 and TRBJ2-5): DSGVTQTPKHLITATGQRVTLRCSPRSGDLSVYWYQQSLDQGLQFLIQYYNGEERAKGNILERFSAQQFPDLHSELNLSSLELGDSALYFCASSTDRGQETQYFGPGTRLLVL.

A word on this clonotype: Since a much larger clone is just one base distant, this may be a read error. The rearrangement joins TRBV7-2 to TRBJ2-1; TRBD2 aligns across 10 bases. With V trimmed by 5 bases and J by 3 bases, 4 bases remained unmatched. Germline-derived CDR1 and CDR2 are SGHTA and FQGNSA. This CDR3 contains 15 residues. In DNA form, the CDR3 reads TGTGCCAGCAGCCACGGGACTAGCGACTACAATGAGCAGTTCTTC. Translated, it gives CASSHGTSDYNEQFF.

The rearrangement links TRBV20-1 to TRBJ2-2; D unclear. The V end was cut by 5 bases, the J end by 1 base, with 5 bases between. This CDR3 region has 12 residues. Per the germline V gene, CDR1 is DFQATT and CDR2 is SNEGSKA (reference sequence). The DNA of the CDR3 is TGCAGTGCTCCCCAGAACACCGGGGAGCTGTTTTTT. Amino acids: CSAPQNTGELFF.

The chain has TRBV6-2 or TRBV6-3 and TRBJ1-1; 8 bases are shared with TRBD1. CDR1 and CDR2 from the germline V gene are MNHEY and SVGEGT. The J segment lost 4 bases and the V segment lost 5 bases, leaving 6 bases of the junction unmatched. This CDR3 has 14 residues. CDR3 in amino acids: CASSNGQGPTEAFF. The CDR3 nucleotides read TGTGCCAGCAGTAACGGACAGGGCCCCACTGAAGCTTTCTTT.

In its sample, this clonotype was seen a few times. The chain carries TRBV12-3 or TRBV12-4 and TRBJ1-6; no firm D call. The CDR3 runs to 13 residues. V shed 3 bases and J shed 9 bases, with 9 bases lying between them. Here the CDR3 reads CASSFLRASPLHF. CDR3 in DNA: TGTGCCAGCAGTTTTTTGAGGGCTTCACCCCTCCACTTT.

This clonotype turned up a few times. The V gene is TRBV28, the J gene TRBJ2-1; 10 bases map to TRBD1. This CDR3 has 16 amino acids. Per the germline V gene, CDR1 is MDHEN and CDR2 is SYDVKM. Unmatched junction bases numbered 6, after V lost 4 bases and J lost 3 bases. CDR3 DNA: TGTGCCAGCAGTTCCCCTGGGACAGGGGACTACAATGAGCAGTTCTTC. Encoded protein: CASSSPGTGDYNEQFF.

The V and J genes are TRBV9 and TRBJ2-2, with TRBD1 matching over 7 bases. The CDR3 is made up of 16 amino acids. Per the germline V gene, CDR1 is SGDLS and CDR2 is YYNGEE. Losses at the gene ends were 0 bases for V and 2 bases for J; bases not matched to a gene: 4. The CDR3 is CASSVAGTVNTGELFF. CDR3 in DNA: TGTGCCAGCAGCGTAGCCGGGACAGTCAACACCGGGGAGCTGTTTTTT.